These 24 T cell receptor beta chains share one sample of origin, sequenced in a study of draining lymph node invasion in breast cancer (dated by TCRdb to about 2020). Library construction relied on bulk RNA-seq. Instrument on record: Illumina HiSeq 2500. Through fastp at Q25 and MiXCR, TCRdb rebuilt clones from the public reads, retaining in-frame beta chains. Rows merge per CDR3 protein into single entries with the most common DNA and genes. Recorded for this sample are about 3,100 distinct CDR3 sequences; approximately 50% of them occurred a single time. Together, the top ten hold about 3% of the sample. CD4+ CD45RA- CD25high cells were sorted as memory regulatory T cells. The sequencing sample was made of sorted memory Tregs from a lymph node. This sample's cell subset or site label indicates: CD45RA-negative sorted CD4+ T cells (memory Tconv or effector/memory Treg). These receptors were taken from a female donor with luminal breast cancer.

This clonotype has a handful of counts. The genes are TRBV28 and TRBJ2-2, with 10 bases that match TRBD1. After removal of 7 bases from V and 7 bases from J, the junction contained 12 bases not matched to a gene. CDR3 length: 16 amino acids. Per germline, CDR1 MDHEN and CDR2 SYDVKM. CDR3 DNA sequence: TGTGCCAGCATCAACGCCGGGACAGGGGCGCACGGGGAGCTGTTTTTT. Protein product: CASINAGTGAHGELFF.

The V gene is TRBV20-1, the J gene TRBJ2-7, with 10 bases aligning to TRBD1. This CDR3 contains 13 residues. CDR1 and CDR2 from the germline V gene are DFQATT and SNEGSKA (reference sequence). The CDR3 nucleotides read TGCAGCGTTCCGGGACAGGGGTTGTACGAGCAGTACTTC. This encodes CSVPGQGLYEQYF.

V is TRBV6-6 and J is TRBJ1-4; a possible D gene is TRBD1 (5 bases). Trimming took 7 bases from V and 5 from J, leaving 14 bases between them. Germline-derived CDR1 and CDR2 are MNHNY and SVGAGI (reference sequence). The CDR3 totals 14 residues. DNA of the CDR3: TGTGCCAGCAATACAGGAAGGAAAAATGAAAAACTGTTTTTT. It encodes CASNTGRKNEKLFF.

This clonotype turned up a few times. The chain has TRBV7-2 and TRBJ2-3; D is unclear. The germline V and J ends were trimmed by 3 bases and 5 bases, with 6 bases remaining between them. The CDR3 length is 12 residues. Germline V gene data show CDR1 as SGHTA and CDR2 as FQGNSA. CDR3 DNA sequence: TGTGCCAGCAGCTTCGAGGTAGATACGCAGTATTTT. Its translation is CASSFEVDTQYF. Using reference TRBV7-2 and TRBJ2-3 for the parts outside the CDR3, the full variable domain is GAGVSQSPSNKVTEKGKDVELRCDPISGHTALYWYRQSLGQGLEFLIYFQGNSAPDKSGLPSDRFSAERTGGSVSTLTIQRTQQEDSAVYLCASSFEVDTQYFGPGTRLTVL.

The rearrangement joins TRBV6-4 to TRBJ2-1; 10 bases line up with TRBD2. From germline, CDR1 is MRHNA and CDR2 SNTAGT. The length of the CDR3 is 16 residues. The trim removed 10 bases at V and 6 bases at J, leaving 15 bases unmatched. CDR3 sequence reads: CAILQPGLAPSNEQFF. For the CDR3, the DNA is TGTGCCATCCTCCAACCGGGACTAGCGCCTTCCAATGAGCAGTTCTTC.

CDR3 DNA: TGTGCCAGCAGTTTATATCCGGAGAGCACAGATACGCAGTATTTT. Encoded protein: CASSLYPESTDTQYF. The chain joins TRBV12-3 or TRBV12-4 to TRBJ2-3, with unresolved D. The CDR3 loop spans 15 amino acids. V gave up 2 bases and J gave up 0 bases, with 9 bases separating them.

Remarks on this clonotype: An end of the junction differs from the germline gene, which may be a read error. The chain joins TRBV5-4 to TRBJ2-2; perhaps TRBD1 as D (6 bases). There are 15 residues in the CDR3. CDR1 is SGHNT, CDR2 YYREEE, per germline (reference sequence). The CDR3 DNA follows: TGTGCCAGCAGTACGGACAGAACTAACACCGGGGAGATGTTTTTT. Translation: CASSTDRTNTGEMFF.

This clonotype showed up just a few times. The CDR3 DNA follows: TGCAGTGCTAGAGATCTTCGAGACAGGGAGGTCAAAGAGACCCAGTACTTC. This sequence encodes CSARDLRDREVKETQYF. The gene calls are TRBV20-1 and TRBJ2-5; a possible D gene is TRBD1 (7 bases). V was trimmed by 0 bases and J by 3 bases, leaving 20 bases between them. This CDR3 spans 17 amino acids. Germline V gene data show CDR1 as DFQATT and CDR2 as SNEGSKA (reference sequence).

This sequence joins TRBV11-2 and TRBJ1-2; possible D gene TRBD1, 5 bases. Germline CDR1 and CDR2: SGHAT and FQNNGV. The CDR3 has 15 residues. V gave up 0 bases and J gave up 3 bases, with 11 bases separating them. Written as DNA, the CDR3 is TGTGCCAGCAGCTTAGATAGTAGGGGACACTATGGCTACACCTTC. Translated, it gives CASSLDSRGHYGYTF.

J is TRBJ2-1 and V is TRBV5-4; TRBD2 aligns across 10 bases. This CDR3 is built from 15 residues. Germline CDR1 is SGHNT and CDR2 is YYREEE (reference sequence). V gave up 3 bases and J gave up 9 bases; unmatched junction bases: 9. CDR3 coding DNA: TGTGCCAGCAGCTCCGGGACTAGCGTCTTTGGTGAGCAGTTCTTC. This codes for CASSSGTSVFGEQFF.

The CDR3 DNA sequence: TGCAGTGCTAGTCTAGGGCAGCCTAACTATGGCTACACCTTC. This codes for CSASLGQPNYGYTF. The rearrangement links TRBV20-1 to TRBJ1-2; D remains ambiguous. Germline V gene sequence: CDR1 DFQATT, CDR2 SNEGSKA (reference sequence). V was shortened by 3 bases and J by 0 bases, with 11 bases between the two germline ends. The CDR3 runs 14 residues.

The sample holds a few counts of this clonotype. This chain links TRBV7-2 with TRBJ2-3; the D gene is possibly TRBD1 (5 bases). The CDR3 contains 14 residues. CDR1 is SGHTA and CDR2 is FQGNSA in the germline V gene. Trimming shortened V by 6 bases and J by 2 bases, and 12 bases separated the two germline ends. The CDR3 here is CASRRTSPTDTQYF. Written as DNA, the CDR3 is TGTGCCAGCAGACGGACAAGCCCCACAGATACGCAGTATTTT.

This sequence joins TRBV20-1 and TRBJ1-2; D is undetermined. V was clipped by 0 bases and J by 2 bases, with 7 bases between them. The germline V gene has CDR1 DFQATT and CDR2 SNEGSKA (reference sequence). The CDR3 runs to 13 residues. The CDR3, as DNA: TGCAGTGCTAGAGATGCGGTGAACTATGGCTACACCTTC. Protein sequence: CSARDAVNYGYTF.

The V and J genes are TRBV5-4 and TRBJ1-2; D may be TRBD1 (6 bases). The V gene's germline CDR1 is SGHNT and CDR2 YYREEE (reference sequence). Between the trimmed V and J ends, which lost 0 bases and 4 bases, there was a span of 10 bases. The length of the CDR3 is 14 residues. The CDR3 coding sequence is TGTGCCAGCAGCTTGGTAGGGGGTTCCTATGGCTACACCTTC. Translating gives CASSLVGGSYGYTF.

In this sample, this clonotype turned up a few times. The chain links TRBV20-1 to TRBJ1-6, with 11 bases lining up with TRBD1. The germline gives CDR1 DFQATT, CDR2 SNEGSKA (reference sequence). The CDR3 consists of 14 residues. V dropped 5 bases and J dropped 7; count of bases not matched to a gene: 4. The CDR3: CSASGTGGNSPLHF. The CDR3 coding sequence is TGCAGTGCTTCCGGGACAGGGGGGAATTCACCCCTCCACTTT.

In this sample, this clonotype turned up a few times. CDR3 sequence (DNA): TGTGCCAGCAGCCCAGACCGGGCCAGCTCCTACAATGAGCAGTTCTTC. This codes for CASSPDRASSYNEQFF. V gene TRBV6-1 combines with J gene TRBJ2-1, with D unresolved. The CDR3 contains 16 residues. V lost 6 bases, J lost 0 bases, and 15 bases lay in between. Germline CDR1 reads MNHNS; CDR2 reads SASEGT.

V is TRBV10-1 and J is TRBJ2-3, with D perhaps TRBD1 (5 bases). The CDR3 totals 15 residues. The germline V gene encodes CDR1 WNHNN and CDR2 SYGVQD (reference sequence). The germline V and J ends were trimmed by 0 bases and 4 bases, with 11 bases remaining between them. CDR3 residues: CASSESVLGADTQYF. As DNA, the CDR3 is TGCGCCAGCAGTGAGTCGGTCCTAGGGGCAGATACGCAGTATTTT.

The J gene is TRBJ1-3, the V gene TRBV5-1; 7 positions agree with TRBD1. CDR1 and CDR2 (germline): SGHRS, YFSETQ. The CDR3 covers 14 residues. V shed 0 bases, J shed 4 bases, and the junction held 1 base outside the gene matches. The CDR3, as DNA: TGCGCCAGCAGCTTGGGACAGGGAGGAAACACCATATATTTT. Protein: CASSLGQGGNTIYF.

The chain joins TRBV30 to TRBJ2-1; no firm D call. V was cut by 3 bases and J by 6 bases, with 15 bases left in between. The CDR3 runs 14 residues. Germline loops: CDR1 GTSNPN, CDR2 SVGIG (reference sequence). CDR3 sequence: CAWRERPPGNEQFF. The CDR3, as DNA: TGTGCCTGGAGGGAGAGGCCCCCAGGCAATGAGCAGTTCTTC.

The rearrangement uses TRBV4-1 and TRBJ2-7; D gene uncertain. Trimming stripped 0 bases from V and 0 bases from J, with 6 bases between. The CDR3 runs to 14 residues. Germline CDR1 is MGHRA and CDR2 is YSYEKL. CDR3 region: CASSQDHSSYEQYF. The CDR3 DNA is TGCGCCAGCAGCCAAGACCACAGCTCCTACGAGCAGTACTTC.

In this sample, this clonotype turned up a few times. This chain connects TRBV5-4 to TRBJ2-2, with no clear D. V dropped 1 base and J dropped 4 bases, with 11 bases sitting between them. The length of the CDR3 is 15 residues. The germline CDR1 and CDR2 sequences are SGHNT and YYREEE (reference sequence). The DNA for the CDR3 is TGTGCCAGCAGCTTGACTACAGCTCTCACCGGGGAGCTGTTTTTT. It specifies CASSLTTALTGELFF.

The rearrangement links TRBV12-3 or TRBV12-4 to TRBJ1-2; no definite D call. The CDR3 length is 13 residues. V was cut by 2 bases and J by 8 bases, with 12 bases left in between. The CDR3 loop reads CASSLMPPGGYTF. The DNA for the CDR3 is TGTGCCAGCAGTTTAATGCCCCCGGGCGGCTACACCTTC.

This clonotype was seen more than once but under ten times. The V call is TRBV6-1, the J call TRBJ2-7; weak D call: TRBD1 (5 bases). The germline CDR1 and CDR2 sequences are MNHNS and SASEGT. CDR3 length: 15 amino acids. Trimming pared 3 bases from V and 0 bases from J, leaving 12 bases between. The CDR3 sequence is CASSDPPRVSYEQYF. The CDR3 DNA is TGTGCCAGCAGTGATCCCCCCAGGGTCTCCTACGAGCAGTACTTC.

For the CDR3, the DNA is TGCGCCAGCAGCCTGGACAGGGCGCCCAACGAGCAGTACTTC. It codes for CASSLDRAPNEQYF. The genes are TRBV5-1 and TRBJ2-7, with 8 bases aligning to TRBD1. Per the germline V gene, CDR1 is SGHRS and CDR2 is YFSETQ. This CDR3 has 14 residues. The ends lost 4 bases at V and 5 bases at J; junction bases unmatched: 8.